Listed below are T cell receptor beta chains from one sample, sequenced in a study of blood T cell repertoires in COVID-19. Data came from immunoSEQ multiplex PCR; TCRdb stores just in-frame clones and leaves some out. The sample has approximately 480,000 clones, about 88% seen once. Sample: peripheral blood. These receptor sequences come from a man aged 18 to 30 with COVID-19, enrolled during active disease. Both conserved end residues are part of each CDR3. Fields, in order: V gene, CDR3 protein.

V: TRBV20-1; CDR3: CSASGLAGAGLREQYF
V: TRBV5-1; CDR3: CASSPGRRSGNTIYF
V: TRBV2; CDR3: CASISGQGEAFF
V: TRBV25-1; CDR3: CASSVQGWDEQFF
V: TRBV19; CDR3: CASSSAVTGAETQYF
V: TRBV6-2/TRBV6-3; CDR3: CASSYSQKGLSYEQYF
V: TRBV11-2; CDR3: CASSGGGRYNEQFF
V: TRBV6-1; CDR3: CASSEGTGYSEQFF
V: TRBV19; CDR3: CASSIIEGFPQHF
V: TRBV5-1; CDR3: CASSLANEGVANEQFF
V: TRBV28; CDR3: CASRASRSNTEAFF
V: TRBV5-1; CDR3: CASSLRGNTEAFF
V: TRBV19; CDR3: CASRNRDTLFTDTQYF
V: TRBV10-1; CDR3: CASSESRTTNEKLFF
V: TRBV3-1/TRBV3-2; CDR3: CASSPAEGETQYF
V: TRBV25-1; CDR3: CASSERGRAGEQFF
V: TRBV2; CDR3: CASSEFQGENTEAFF
V: TRBV7-2; CDR3: CASSLGYAFADRVDTEAFF
V: TRBV6-1; CDR3: CASSGAASETQYF
V: TRBV5-6; CDR3: CASSFGRSAAQYF
V: TRBV5-1; CDR3: CASSFTGTGGSVLAKNIQYF
V: TRBV7-8; CDR3: CASSSGGGGYSYNEQFF
V: TRBV11-2; CDR3: CASSSRDNINSPLHF
V: TRBV4-1; CDR3: CASSQGTGNEQFF
V: TRBV11-2; CDR3: CASSLGGTLNQPQHF
V: TRBV27; CDR3: CASSIQGNANYGYTF
V: TRBV19; CDR3: CASTRGLAGGHTDTQYF
V: TRBV10-2; CDR3: CASSHGQEEDTQYF
V: TRBV7-9; CDR3: CASSLTPLSGASSYNEQFF
V: TRBV7-9; CDR3: CASSFPTGTSGNEQFF
V: TRBV6-5; CDR3: CASRTGVGDTEAFF